The source of this T cell receptor (beta chain) is a study of T cell responses to AZD1222 COVID-19 vaccine. The assay was immunoSEQ multiplex PCR, and TCRdb's table has in-frame clones only and misses some. The sample lists over 150,000 clones; 90% were seen once. This clone was detected only once. The CDR3 spans 11 residues. Germline V gene sequence: CDR1 SGDLS, CDR2 YYNGEE. Trimming took 1 base from V and 10 from J, leaving 9 bases between them. The rearrangement uses TRBV9 and TRBJ2-7, with D maybe TRBD2 (5 bases). The sample consisted of peripheral blood, taken on day 0 of AZD1222 vaccination. The source of this sequence is an adult in good health. The CDR3 nucleotides are TGTGCCAGCAGCGTATACCGGGAACAGTACTTC. Residues: CASSVYREQYF.